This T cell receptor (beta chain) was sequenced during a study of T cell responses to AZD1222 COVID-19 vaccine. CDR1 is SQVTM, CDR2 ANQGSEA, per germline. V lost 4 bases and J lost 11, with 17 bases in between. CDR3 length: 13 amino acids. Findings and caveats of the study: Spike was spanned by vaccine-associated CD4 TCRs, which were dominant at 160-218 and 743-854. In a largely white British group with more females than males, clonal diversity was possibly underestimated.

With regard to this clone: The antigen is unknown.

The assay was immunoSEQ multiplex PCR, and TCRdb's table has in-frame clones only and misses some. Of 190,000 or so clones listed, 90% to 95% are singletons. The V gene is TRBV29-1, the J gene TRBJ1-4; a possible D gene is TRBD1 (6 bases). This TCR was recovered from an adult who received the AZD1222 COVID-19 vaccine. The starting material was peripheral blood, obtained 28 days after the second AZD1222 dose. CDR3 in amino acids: CSVVPLRGRKLFF. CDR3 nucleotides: TGCAGCGTTGTGCCCCTCAGGGGCCGGAAACTGTTTTTT.